Below, 28 T cell receptor beta chains from the same sample are listed, as sequenced in a study of T cells in Graves' hyperthyroidism and ophthalmopathy. What was amplified from RNA transcripts were TCR beta CDR3 regions. HTBI primers were used for first-round RT-PCR of the TCR CDR3. TCRdb re-called the multiplex PCR reads through MiXCR, storing one row per CDR3 protein. The table has hundreds of thousands of distinct CDR3 sequences, 11% to 15% seen once; the top ten hold more than 11%. The sample taken for sequencing was blood. The receptors were sampled from a woman aged 35 to 49 with Graves' hyperthyroidism.

The J gene is TRBJ1-2, the V gene TRBV7-9, with 7 bases matching TRBD1. This CDR3 is 13 amino acids long. Germline-derived CDR1 and CDR2 are SEHNR and FQNEAQ (reference sequence). J lost 7 bases, V lost 4 bases, and 6 bases had no gene match. In DNA, the CDR3 is TGTGCCAGCAGCTCGACAGGGTGGTTTGGCTACACCTTC. Translated: CASSSTGWFGYTF.

This clonotype appeared many times. The chain carries TRBV27 and TRBJ2-7; the match to TRBD2 covers 9 bases. The CDR3 loop spans 15 amino acids. Trimming removed 2 bases from V and 2 bases from J; junction bases left unmatched: 4. Germline CDR1 is MNHEY and CDR2 is SMNVEV (reference sequence). In nucleotides, the CDR3 is TGTGCCAGCAGTTTAGTGGCTAGCGGGACCTACGAGCAGTACTTC. As protein: CASSLVASGTYEQYF.

This clonotype was detected ten times or more. V is TRBV7-2 and J is TRBJ1-1; TRBD1 agrees at 9 bases. V gave up 2 bases and J gave up 3 bases; unmatched junction bases: 4. The CDR3 length is 15 residues. Per germline, CDR1 SGHTA and CDR2 FQGNSA. The CDR3 bases are TGTGCCAGCAGCTTACCGCGGGACAGGGACACTGAAGCTTTCTTT. This codes for CASSLPRDRDTEAFF.

This clonotype was observed at least ten times. V gene TRBV11-2 combines with J gene TRBJ1-2; D gene ambiguous. This CDR3 comprises 12 residues. Germline V gene data show CDR1 as SGHAT and CDR2 as FQNNGV. V was cut by 2 bases and J by 7 bases, with 8 bases left in between. CDR3 protein: CASSLWDGGYTF. The DNA for the CDR3 is TGTGCCAGCAGCTTATGGGATGGTGGCTACACCTTC.

At least ten counts were recorded for this clonotype. The genes are TRBV28 and TRBJ2-7; D is tentatively TRBD1 or TRBD2 (5 bases each). The CDR3 spans 14 residues. CDR1 and CDR2 from the germline V gene are MDHEN and SYDVKM. Trimming stripped 8 bases from V and 6 bases from J, with 20 bases between. The CDR3 DNA reads TGTGCCAGCCGCCTGGGGGAGATTGGAGGCGAGCAGTACTTC. Encoded protein: CASRLGEIGGEQYF.

On this clonotype itself: A much larger clone is a single base away; this may be a read error. The V and J genes are TRBV5-5 and TRBJ2-1; a possible D gene is TRBD2 (6 bases). The CDR3 consists of 16 residues. CDR1 is SGHKS, CDR2 YYEKEE, per germline (reference sequence). The CDR3 loop is CASSRDSGNTYNEQLF. The CDR3 DNA is TGTGCCAGCAGCAGGGATAGCGGAAACACCTACAATGAGCAGCTCTTC. Using reference TRBV5-5 and TRBJ2-1 for the parts outside the CDR3, the full variable domain is DAGVTQSPTHLIKTRGQQVTLRCSPISGHKSVSWYQQVLGQGPQFIFQYYEKEERGRGNFPDRFSARQFPNYSSELNVNALLLGDSALYLCASSRDSGNTYNEQLFGPGTRLTVL.

This clonotype was seen at least ten times. The rearrangement uses TRBV7-3 and TRBJ1-1; no definite D call. Germline V gives CDR1 SGHTA, CDR2 FQGTGA. This CDR3 region has 15 residues. V lost 5 bases and J lost 1, with 14 bases in between. The CDR3 DNA is TGTGCCAGCAGCCCGCCCCGGGTTTGGAACACTGAAGCTTTCTTT. Translated: CASSPPRVWNTEAFF.

This clonotype was seen only a few times. This rearrangement joins TRBV2 to TRBJ1-2; D unclear. Germline-derived CDR1 and CDR2 are SNHLY and FYNNEI. The V gene lost 7 bases and the J gene lost 2 bases, with 11 bases spanning the gap. The CDR3 runs 13 residues. CDR3 in DNA: TGTGCCAGCACGGATTATCCGAACTATGGCTACACCTTC. This codes for CASTDYPNYGYTF.

This clonotype was detected many times. The genes are TRBV2 and TRBJ1-1; the D is unclear. Germline assignment: CDR1 SNHLY and CDR2 FYNNEI. With 2 bases removed from V and 2 bases from J, the gap between germline ends came to 12 bases. The CDR3 contains 15 residues. The CDR3 sequence: CASSESPVKNTEAFF. The CDR3 DNA is TGTGCCAGCAGTGAAAGTCCGGTGAAAAACACTGAAGCTTTCTTT.

This clonotype was seen at least ten times. CDR3 protein: CASRQDRVSYEQYF. CDR3 in DNA: TGTGCCAGCAGACAGGACAGGGTTTCCTACGAGCAGTACTTC. This chain connects TRBV3-1 to TRBJ2-7; 8 bases fit TRBD1. CDR3 length equals 14 residues. The V gene's germline CDR1 is LGHDT and CDR2 YNNKEL (reference sequence). The V and J ends lost 6 bases and 1 base, in that order; junction bases with no gene match: 5.

The chain joins TRBV5-4 to TRBJ1-1; 9 positions agree with TRBD1. This CDR3 has 14 residues. Germline CDR1 reads SGHNT; CDR2 reads YYREEE (reference sequence). V shed 4 bases and J 5 bases; nucleotides not matched to a gene: 6. The CDR3 DNA sequence: TGTGCCAGCAGCATGGGACAGGGAACAACTGAAGCTTTCTTT. This gives the protein CASSMGQGTTEAFF.

This clonotype was observed at least ten times. This chain joins TRBV28 and TRBJ2-5; TRBD2 aligns across 16 bases. CDR1 MDHEN and CDR2 SYDVKM come from the germline V gene. This CDR3 comprises 17 residues. The V segment lost 4 bases and the J segment 5 bases; nucleotides outside the gene matches: 7. CDR3 in amino acids: CASSSGTSGRAEETQYF. CDR3 DNA sequence: TGTGCCAGCAGTTCCGGGACTAGCGGGAGGGCCGAGGAGACCCAGTACTTC.

This clonotype was counted at least ten times. The chain recombines TRBV27 with TRBJ2-3, with a tentative D call TRBD2 (6 bases). The CDR3 consists of 15 residues. Per the germline V gene, CDR1 is MNHEY and CDR2 is SMNVEV (reference sequence). V lost 8 bases to trimming and J lost 2 bases, with 17 bases between them. CDR3 nucleotide sequence: TGTGCCAGCGCCCTGTGGGACTCCCACACAGATACGCAGTATTTT. Its protein is CASALWDSHTDTQYF.

This chain joins TRBV27 and TRBJ1-3, with unresolved D. Per the germline V gene, CDR1 is MNHEY and CDR2 is SMNVEV (reference sequence). The CDR3 extends over 16 amino acids. Trimming pared 5 bases from V and 0 bases from J, leaving 14 bases between. CDR3 in DNA: TGTGCCAGCAGTGGTTACCCTCTAAGCTCTGGAAACACCATATATTTT. Translated, it gives CASSGYPLSSGNTIYF.

The V and J genes are TRBV10-1 and TRBJ2-7, with D unresolved. Germline V gene data show CDR1 as WNHNN and CDR2 as SYGVQD (reference sequence). The V and J ends lost 0 bases and 7 bases respectively, with 13 bases between them. This CDR3 comprises 14 residues. Here the CDR3 DNA reads TGCGCCAGCAGTGAGTCGATGGTAAAGGCAGAGCAGTACTTC. Translated, it gives CASSESMVKAEQYF.

This clonotype appeared many times. The rearrangement uses TRBV11-2 and TRBJ2-3; maybe TRBD2 (5 bases). This CDR3 spans 16 amino acids. The germline CDR1 and CDR2 sequences are SGHAT and FQNNGV. Trimming took off 2 bases at V and 4 bases at J, with 16 bases between the two ends. This CDR3 is CASSLLPPGSSDTQYF. The CDR3 nucleotides are TGTGCCAGCAGCTTATTGCCTCCGGGGTCCTCAGATACGCAGTATTTT.

In regard to this clonotype: Its ends do not fully match the called genes, so a read error is possible. The chain carries TRBV12-3 or TRBV12-4 and TRBJ2-7; 9 bases map to TRBD1. This CDR3 has 14 residues. This chain's CDR3 is CVSSTGTGPHEQYF. DNA of the CDR3: TGTGTCAGCAGTACCGGGACAGGGCCCCACGAGCAGTACTTC.

This clonotype was picked up a small number of times. The J gene is TRBJ2-7, the V gene TRBV15; maybe TRBD1 (6 bases). The CDR3 runs to 13 residues. The V end was cut by 5 bases, the J end by 3 bases, with 11 bases between. The germline V gene encodes CDR1 LNHNV and CDR2 YYDKDF (reference sequence). The CDR3 reads CATSPTGNYEQYF. In DNA form, the CDR3 reads TGTGCCACCAGCCCGACAGGCAACTACGAGCAGTACTTC.

V and J are TRBV18 and TRBJ1-1; a weak D match, TRBD1 (6 bases). The CDR3 loop spans 13 amino acids. Germline V gene data show CDR1 as KGHSH and CDR2 as LQKENI. Trimming shortened V by 8 bases and J by 1 base, and 11 bases separated the two germline ends. CDR3 sequence: CASQPQGNTEAFF. The CDR3, as DNA: TGTGCCAGCCAACCACAGGGGAACACTGAAGCTTTCTTT.

This clonotype was observed many times. The V gene is TRBV5-6, the J gene TRBJ2-5, with D unresolved. Trimming removed 1 base at V and 5 bases at J, with 15 bases between. The CDR3 loop spans 15 amino acids. The germline V gene has CDR1 SGHDT and CDR2 YYEEEE. The CDR3 DNA sequence: TGTGCCAGCAGCTTGCGGATTTGGGCGAGCGAGACCCAGTACTTC. Its translation is CASSLRIWASETQYF.

This chain joins TRBV3-1 and TRBJ2-7; 9 bases map to TRBD1. Trimming cost V 2 bases and J 9 bases; bases outside gene matches: 5. The CDR3 consists of 13 residues. The germline gives CDR1 LGHDT, CDR2 YNNKEL (reference sequence). The CDR3 is CASSQLQGAGQYF. The CDR3 nucleotides are TGTGCCAGCAGCCAACTACAGGGGGCAGGGCAGTACTTC.

As concerns this clonotype: The junction and the germline gene differ at one end; a read error may be behind it. The chain carries TRBV6-1 and TRBJ2-3; tentatively, D is TRBD1 (5 bases). Germline lookup yields CDR1 MNHNS and CDR2 SASEGT. The CDR3 has 14 residues. The CDR3 bases are TGCGCCAGCAGTGGGCAGGGTAGAACAGATACGCAGTATTTT. Protein: CASSGQGRTDTQYF.

This clonotype came up many times. The rearrangement uses TRBV5-1 and TRBJ2-2; 7 positions match TRBD2. CDR3 length equals 15 residues. J gave up 6 bases and V 3 bases, and 8 bases lay outside the gene matches. The germline CDR1 and CDR2 sequences are SGHRS and YFSETQ. CDR3 nucleotides: TGCGCCAGCAGCTCGACGGGAGGAGTATCCGGGGAGCTGTTTTTT. Its translation is CASSSTGGVSGELFF. Drawing the rest from reference TRBV5-1 and TRBJ2-2, the complete variable domain is KAGVTQTPRYLIKTRGQQVTLSCSPISGHRSVSWYQQTPGQGLQFLFEYFSETQRNKGNFPGRFSGRQFSNSRSEMNVSTLELGDSALYLCASSSTGGVSGELFFGEGSRLTVL.

Ten or more counts support this clonotype. The chain has TRBV5-1 and TRBJ2-3, with unresolved D. Germline-derived CDR1 and CDR2 are SGHRS and YFSETQ. CDR3 length: 11 amino acids. The V and J ends lost 7 bases and 2 bases respectively, with 5 bases between them. This chain's CDR3 is CASGDTDTQYF. DNA of the CDR3: TGCGCCAGCGGCGACACAGATACGCAGTATTTT.

This clonotype was observed a handful of times. This chain joins TRBV10-3 and TRBJ1-1; D not resolved. Trimming cost V 3 bases and J 0 bases, with 17 bases left between them. The germline V gene encodes CDR1 ENHRY and CDR2 SYGVKD. The CDR3 loop spans 17 amino acids. The chain's CDR3 is CAISDERAGLMNTEAFF. The CDR3 DNA reads TGTGCCATCAGTGATGAAAGGGCTGGCTTAATGAACACTGAAGCTTTCTTT.

This clonotype showed up many times. The chain uses TRBV5-1 and TRBJ1-1; 10 bases fit TRBD1. Trimming at V came to 3 bases and at J to 5 bases, leaving 16 bases not matched to a gene. This CDR3 region has 18 residues. The germline V gene has CDR1 SGHRS and CDR2 YFSETQ. The CDR3 here is CASSWDPARQGAGTEAFF. The DNA for the CDR3 is TGCGCCAGCAGCTGGGACCCCGCGCGACAGGGGGCGGGAACTGAAGCTTTCTTT.

J is TRBJ1-5 and V is TRBV12-3 or TRBV12-4; TRBD1 agrees at 8 bases. Germline trimming cut 5 bases from V and 6 bases from J; bases unmatched to any gene: 6. The CDR3 has 14 residues. The CDR3, as DNA: TGTGCCAGCAGTCGTTCAGGGGGCACTCAGCCCCAGCATTTT. Its protein is CASSRSGGTQPQHF.

About this clonotype itself: A much larger clone differs from this one at a single base, so this may be a read error. The CDR3: CSAPSGWFNSPLHF. The CDR3 coding sequence is TGCAGTGCGCCTTCTGGGTGGTTTAATTCACCCCTCCACTTT. The rearrangement joins TRBV20-1 to TRBJ1-6; D uncertain. V shed 6 bases and J shed 6 bases, with 15 bases lying between them. The CDR3 has 14 amino acids. Germline-derived CDR1 and CDR2 are DFQATT and SNEGSKA (reference sequence).